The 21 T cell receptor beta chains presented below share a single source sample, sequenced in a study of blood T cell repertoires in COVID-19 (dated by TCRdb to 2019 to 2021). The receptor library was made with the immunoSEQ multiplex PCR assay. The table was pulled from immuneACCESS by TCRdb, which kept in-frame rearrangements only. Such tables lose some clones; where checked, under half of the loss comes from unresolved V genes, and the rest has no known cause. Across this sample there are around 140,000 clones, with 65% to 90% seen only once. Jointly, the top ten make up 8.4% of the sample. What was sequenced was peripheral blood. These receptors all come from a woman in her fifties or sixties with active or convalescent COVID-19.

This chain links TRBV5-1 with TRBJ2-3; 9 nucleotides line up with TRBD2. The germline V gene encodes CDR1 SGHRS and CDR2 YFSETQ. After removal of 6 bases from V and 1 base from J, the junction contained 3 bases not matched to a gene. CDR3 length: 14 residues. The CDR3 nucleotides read TGCGCCAGCACGAGGACTAGCGGCACAGATACGCAGTATTTT. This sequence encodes CASTRTSGTDTQYF.

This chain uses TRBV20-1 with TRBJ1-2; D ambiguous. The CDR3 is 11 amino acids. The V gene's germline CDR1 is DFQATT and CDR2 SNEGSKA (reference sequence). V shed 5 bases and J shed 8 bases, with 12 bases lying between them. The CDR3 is CSAQRELGYTF. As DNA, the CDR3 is TGCAGTGCTCAGAGGGAACTGGGCTACACCTTC.

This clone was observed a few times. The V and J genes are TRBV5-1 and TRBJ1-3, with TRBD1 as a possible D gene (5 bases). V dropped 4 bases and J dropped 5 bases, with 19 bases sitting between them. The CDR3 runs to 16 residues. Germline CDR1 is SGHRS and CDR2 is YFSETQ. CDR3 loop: CASSLSDSRLRNTIYF. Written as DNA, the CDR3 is TGCGCCAGCAGCCTTTCCGACAGCCGCCTTAGAAACACCATATATTTT. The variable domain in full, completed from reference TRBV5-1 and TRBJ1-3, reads KAGVTQTPRYLIKTRGQQVTLSCSPISGHRSVSWYQQTPGQGLQFLFEYFSETQRNKGNFPGRFSGRQFSNSRSEMNVSTLELGDSALYLCASSLSDSRLRNTIYFGEGSWLTVV.

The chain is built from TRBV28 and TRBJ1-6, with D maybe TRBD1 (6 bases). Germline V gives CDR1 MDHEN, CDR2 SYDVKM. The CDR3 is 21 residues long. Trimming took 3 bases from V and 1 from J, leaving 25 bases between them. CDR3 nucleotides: TGTGCCAGCAGTTTGAACCTTCCTGGACAGCCCGAGCGGTCCTATAATTCACCCCTCCACTTT. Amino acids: CASSLNLPGQPERSYNSPLHF.

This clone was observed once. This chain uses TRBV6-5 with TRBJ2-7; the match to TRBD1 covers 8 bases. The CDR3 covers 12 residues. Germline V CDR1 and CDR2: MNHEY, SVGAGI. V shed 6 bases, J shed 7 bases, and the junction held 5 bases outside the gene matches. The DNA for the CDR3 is TGTGCCAGCAGCCCGACAGGGGTTGAGCAGTACGTC. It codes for CASSPTGVEQYV.

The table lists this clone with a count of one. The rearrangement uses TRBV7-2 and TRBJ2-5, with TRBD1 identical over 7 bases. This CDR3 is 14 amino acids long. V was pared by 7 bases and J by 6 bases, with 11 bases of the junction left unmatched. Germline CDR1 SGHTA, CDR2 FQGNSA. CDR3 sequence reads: CASTLQGSIQTQYF. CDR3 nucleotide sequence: TGTGCCAGCACCCTACAGGGGAGTATACAGACCCAGTACTTC. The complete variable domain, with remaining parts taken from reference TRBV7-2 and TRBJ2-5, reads GAGVSQSPSNKVTEKGKDVELRCDPISGHTALYWYRQSLGQGLEFLIYFQGNSAPDKSGLPSDRFSAERTGGSVSTLTIQRTQQEDSAVYLCASTLQGSIQTQYFGPGTRLLVL.

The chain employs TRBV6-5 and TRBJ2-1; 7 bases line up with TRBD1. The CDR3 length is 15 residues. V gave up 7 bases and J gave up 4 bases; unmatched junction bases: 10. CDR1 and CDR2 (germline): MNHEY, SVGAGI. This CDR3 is CASNPRDRPYNEQFF. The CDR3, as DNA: TGTGCCAGCAATCCCCGGGACAGACCTTACAATGAGCAGTTCTTC.

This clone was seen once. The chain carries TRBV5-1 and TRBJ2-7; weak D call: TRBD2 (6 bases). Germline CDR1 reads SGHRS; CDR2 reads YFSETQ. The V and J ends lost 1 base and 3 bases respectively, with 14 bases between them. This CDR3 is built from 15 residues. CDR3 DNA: TGCGCCAGCAGCTTGTACGGGGGAGCAAACTACGAGCAGTACTTC. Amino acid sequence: CASSLYGGANYEQYF.

The DNA of the CDR3 is TGTGCCACCAGCCCGGGACAGGGGGCCGGTAATGAAAAACTGTTTTTT. This codes for CATSPGQGAGNEKLFF. This chain connects TRBV24-1 to TRBJ1-4; 12 bases fit TRBD1. The CDR3 spans 16 residues. Trimming at V came to 7 bases and at J to 4 bases, leaving 6 bases not matched to a gene. Looked up from germline, CDR1 is KGHDR and CDR2 is SFDVKD.

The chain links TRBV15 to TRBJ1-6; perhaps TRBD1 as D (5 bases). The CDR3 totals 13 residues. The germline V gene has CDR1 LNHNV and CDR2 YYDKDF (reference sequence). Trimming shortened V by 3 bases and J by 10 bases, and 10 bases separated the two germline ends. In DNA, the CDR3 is TGTGCCACCAGCAGGGACACGAGATCACCCCTCCACTTT. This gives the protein CATSRDTRSPLHF.

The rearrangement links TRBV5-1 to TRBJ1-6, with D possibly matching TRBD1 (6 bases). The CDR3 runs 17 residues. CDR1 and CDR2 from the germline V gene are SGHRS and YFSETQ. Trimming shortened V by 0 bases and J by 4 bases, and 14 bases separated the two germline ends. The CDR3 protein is CASSLGQIGQYNSPLHF. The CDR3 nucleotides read TGCGCCAGCAGCTTGGGACAGATTGGACAGTATAATTCACCCCTCCACTTT.

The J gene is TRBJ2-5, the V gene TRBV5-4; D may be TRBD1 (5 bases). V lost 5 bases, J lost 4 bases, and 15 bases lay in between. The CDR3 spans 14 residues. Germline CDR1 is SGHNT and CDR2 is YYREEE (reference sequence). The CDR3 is CASRITGVPETQYF. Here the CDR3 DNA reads TGTGCCAGCAGGATTACAGGTGTACCAGAGACCCAGTACTTC. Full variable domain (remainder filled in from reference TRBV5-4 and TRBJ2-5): ETGVTQSPTHLIKTRGQQVTLRCSSQSGHNTVSWYQQALGQGPQFIFQYYREEENGRGNFPPRFSGLQFPNYSSELNVNALELDDSALYLCASRITGVPETQYFGPGTRLLVL.

Here the CDR3 DNA reads TGTGCCAGCAGTGAAGCAGGGACAGGGTTTTATGAGGACACCGGGGAGCTGTTTTTT. Translated, it gives CASSEAGTGFYEDTGELFF. The V and J genes are TRBV6-1 and TRBJ2-2; 9 positions agree with TRBD1. In germline, CDR1 is MNHNS, CDR2 SASEGT. The V gene end was trimmed by 0 bases and the J gene end by 3 bases; junction bases not matched to a gene: 11. CDR3 length: 19 residues.

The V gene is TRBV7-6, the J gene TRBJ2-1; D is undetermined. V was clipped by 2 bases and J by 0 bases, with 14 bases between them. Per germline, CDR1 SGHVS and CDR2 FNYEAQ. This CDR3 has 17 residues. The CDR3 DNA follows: TGTGCCAGCAGCTTATCTCCACAGAGCAGCTCCTACAATGAGCAGTTCTTC. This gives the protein CASSLSPQSSSYNEQFF.

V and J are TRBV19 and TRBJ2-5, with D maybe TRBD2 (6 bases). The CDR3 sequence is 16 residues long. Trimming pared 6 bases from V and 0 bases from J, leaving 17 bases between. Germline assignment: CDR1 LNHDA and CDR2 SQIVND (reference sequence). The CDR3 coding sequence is TGTGCCAGTAGCCAGGGATTGGTAGCGGACCAAGAGACCCAGTACTTC. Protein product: CASSQGLVADQETQYF.

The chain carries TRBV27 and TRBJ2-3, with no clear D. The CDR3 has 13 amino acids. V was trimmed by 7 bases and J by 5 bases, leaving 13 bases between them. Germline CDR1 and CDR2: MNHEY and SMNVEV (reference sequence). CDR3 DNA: TGTGCCAGCACCAAAGGCGGCTTAGATACGCAGTATTTT. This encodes CASTKGGLDTQYF.

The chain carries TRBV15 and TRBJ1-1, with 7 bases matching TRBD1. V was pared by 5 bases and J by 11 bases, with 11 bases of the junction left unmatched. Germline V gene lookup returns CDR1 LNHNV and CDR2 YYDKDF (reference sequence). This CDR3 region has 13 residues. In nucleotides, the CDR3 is TGTGCCACCAGCTCCCTCAAGGGGGCCGAGGCTTTCTTT. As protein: CATSSLKGAEAFF.

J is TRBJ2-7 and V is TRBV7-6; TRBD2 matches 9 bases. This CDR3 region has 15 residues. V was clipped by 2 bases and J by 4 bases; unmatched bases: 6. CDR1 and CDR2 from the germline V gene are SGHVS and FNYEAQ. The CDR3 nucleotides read TGTGCCAGCAGCTTATTTGCGGGGGGGCCTTACGAGCAGTACGTC. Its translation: CASSLFAGGPYEQYV.

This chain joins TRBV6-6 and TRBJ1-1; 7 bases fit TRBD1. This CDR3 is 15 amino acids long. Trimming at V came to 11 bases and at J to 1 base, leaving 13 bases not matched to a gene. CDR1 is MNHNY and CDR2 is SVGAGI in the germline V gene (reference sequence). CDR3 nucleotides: TGTGCCGCGACACGAGGAGGGGGCGGGAACACTGAAGCTTTCTTT. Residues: CAATRGGGGNTEAFF.

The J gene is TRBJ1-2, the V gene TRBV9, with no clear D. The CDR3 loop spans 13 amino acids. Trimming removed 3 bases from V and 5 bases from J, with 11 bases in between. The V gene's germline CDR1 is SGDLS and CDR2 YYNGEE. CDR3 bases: TGTGCCAGCAGCGCAAGTTCAGTGTATGGCTACACCTTC. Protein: CASSASSVYGYTF.

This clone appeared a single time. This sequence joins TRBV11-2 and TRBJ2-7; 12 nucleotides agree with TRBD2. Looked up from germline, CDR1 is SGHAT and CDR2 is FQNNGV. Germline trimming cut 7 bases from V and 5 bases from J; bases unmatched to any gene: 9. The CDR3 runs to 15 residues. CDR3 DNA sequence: TGTGCCAGCAACTATCTGACTAGCGGGAGTAACGAGCAGTACTTC. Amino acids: CASNYLTSGSNEQYF.